The next 32 T cell receptor beta chains were all read from a single sample in a study of control samples from healthy donors and cancer patients (dated by TCRdb to the early 2020s). Receptor libraries were prepared by the immunoSEQ multiplex PCR assay. As stored in TCRdb, this immuneACCESS dataset retains in-frame rearrangements with V and J assigned. A fraction of the clones does not appear; measured against another copy, unresolved V genes explain less than half of the discrepancy, and the remainder lacks a known reason. The sample table holds about 180,000 clones, of which around 91% were seen once. Of the sample, approximately 1.4% falls within the top ten clones. Sequencing was performed on blood. The origin of the receptors is a woman aged 45-60 years in good health.

V gene TRBV2 combines with J gene TRBJ2-3; D is possibly TRBD1 or TRBD2 (6 bases each). V dropped 4 bases and J dropped 0 bases, with 11 bases sitting between them. Looked up from germline, CDR1 is SNHLY and CDR2 is FYNNEI. CDR3 length: 15 amino acids. The CDR3 is CASSGGAASTDTQYF. CDR3 DNA: TGTGCCAGCAGTGGGGGGGCAGCGAGCACAGATACGCAGTATTTT.

The rearrangement links TRBV28 to TRBJ1-5; D not resolved. The CDR3 sequence is 15 residues long. Germline values: CDR1 MDHEN, CDR2 SYDVKM. V dropped 2 bases and J dropped 1 base, with 9 bases sitting between them. CDR3 bases: TGTGCCAGCAGTTTACTGGCGGGGAGCAATCAGCCCCAGCATTTT. This gives the protein CASSLLAGSNQPQHF.

V and J are TRBV11-2 and TRBJ2-6, with D perhaps TRBD1 (5 bases). The CDR3 sequence is 19 residues long. Trimming took off 0 bases at V and 0 bases at J, with 15 bases between the two ends. The germline CDR1 and CDR2 sequences are SGHAT and FQNNGV. The CDR3: CASSLDLNQGFSGANVLTF. CDR3 sequence (DNA): TGTGCCAGCAGCTTAGATCTAAACCAGGGTTTCTCTGGGGCCAACGTCCTGACTTTC.

This clone was recorded once. The chain uses TRBV29-1 and TRBJ2-5; D possibly uses TRBD1 or TRBD2 (5 bases each). The CDR3 is made up of 13 amino acids. Per the germline V gene, CDR1 is SQVTM and CDR2 is ANQGSEA. V lost 5 bases, J lost 4 bases, and 14 bases lay in between. The CDR3 DNA sequence: TGCAGCGTTCGGGACGGGATAGGAGAGACCCAGTACTTC. This sequence encodes CSVRDGIGETQYF. Variable domain in full (rest from reference TRBV29-1 and TRBJ2-5): SAVISQKPSRDICQRGTSLTIQCQVDSQVTMMFWYRQQPGQSLTLIATANQGSEATYESGFVIDKFPISRPNLTFSTLTVSNMSPEDSSIYLCSVRDGIGETQYFGPGTRLLVL.

The chain uses TRBV6-6 and TRBJ1-3; weak D call: TRBD1 (6 bases). CDR3 length equals 16 residues. V was pared by 9 bases and J by 0 bases, with 18 bases between. Per germline, CDR1 MNHNY and CDR2 SVGAGI (reference sequence). In DNA form, the CDR3 reads TGTGCCAGTCAACCACCGACAGGTATCTCTGGAAACACCATATATTTT. It yields the protein CASQPPTGISGNTIYF.

This chain uses TRBV9 with TRBJ1-4; no definite D call. The germline V gene has CDR1 SGDLS and CDR2 YYNGEE. This CDR3 contains 15 residues. Between the trimmed V and J ends, which lost 0 bases and 0 bases, there was a span of 6 bases. As DNA, the CDR3 is TGTGCCAGCAGCGTAGAACCCGCAACTAATGAAAAACTGTTTTTT. Its protein is CASSVEPATNEKLFF.

This clone was seen only once. This sequence joins TRBV28 and TRBJ1-5; D is undetermined. Between the trimmed V and J ends, which lost 5 bases and 6 bases, there was a span of 8 bases. The CDR3 has 12 residues. The germline gives CDR1 MDHEN, CDR2 SYDVKM. Here the CDR3 DNA reads TGTGCCAGCAGTGCCTTTGGTCAGCCCCAGCATTTT. It specifies CASSAFGQPQHF.

The chain carries TRBV19 and TRBJ2-2, with D possibly TRBD2 on 6 matching bases. The germline gives CDR1 LNHDA, CDR2 SQIVND (reference sequence). Trimming cost V 5 bases and J 6 bases, with 10 bases left between them. The CDR3 spans 13 residues. The CDR3 loop is CASSLRDSGELFF. In DNA form, the CDR3 reads TGTGCCAGTAGTCTTCGGGACTCCGGGGAGCTGTTTTTT.

This chain uses TRBV28 with TRBJ1-2; 12 bases agree with TRBD1. With 6 bases clipped from V and 8 bases from J, the junction kept 13 bases outside the gene matches. There are 16 residues in the CDR3. Germline loops: CDR1 MDHEN, CDR2 SYDVKM. The chain's CDR3 is CASSPAGGQGASGYTF. CDR3 in DNA: TGTGCCAGCAGCCCAGCGGGGGGACAGGGGGCGTCCGGCTACACCTTC.

The J gene is TRBJ2-5, the V gene TRBV5-1; 9 bases match TRBD1. The CDR3 has 15 amino acids. The J segment lost 1 base and the V segment lost 0 bases, leaving 1 base of the junction unmatched. Germline lookup yields CDR1 SGHRS and CDR2 YFSETQ. This chain's CDR3 is CASSLGQGVQETQYF. In DNA form, the CDR3 reads TGCGCCAGCAGCTTGGGACAGGGGGTCCAAGAGACCCAGTACTTC.

The genes are TRBV29-1 and TRBJ1-3, with 8 bases that match TRBD1. Germline V gene lookup returns CDR1 SQVTM and CDR2 ANQGSEA. V was pared by 4 bases and J by 11 bases, with 7 bases of the junction left unmatched. CDR3 length: 12 residues. The DNA for the CDR3 is TGCAGCGTTGTCACAGGGGGGTTCGCCATATATTTT. Amino acids: CSVVTGGFAIYF.

The rearrangement joins TRBV3-1 (or the pseudogene TRBV3-2) to TRBJ2-1; the D gene is possibly TRBD2 (7 bases). Trimming removed 4 bases at V and 7 bases at J, with 14 bases between. CDR3 size: 14 residues. Germline lookup yields CDR1 LGHDT and CDR2 YNNKEL (reference sequence). CDR3 amino acids: CASSLRGGVNEQFF. DNA for the CDR3: TGTGCCAGCAGCCTGAGGGGGGGCGTGAATGAGCAGTTCTTC.

The chain joins TRBV30 to TRBJ2-5; no clear D gene. V lost 0 bases, J lost 1 base, and 12 bases lay in between. There are 15 residues in the CDR3. CDR1 is GTSNPN, CDR2 SVGIG, per germline (reference sequence). CDR3 amino acids: CAWSVRGTLQETQYF. CDR3 in DNA: TGTGCCTGGAGTGTACGTGGTACCCTCCAAGAGACCCAGTACTTC.

J is TRBJ1-5 and V is TRBV28, with 8 bases identical to TRBD1. V shed 6 bases, J shed 2 bases, and the junction held 3 bases outside the gene matches. The CDR3 extends over 14 amino acids. Germline CDR1 is MDHEN and CDR2 is SYDVKM. CDR3: CASRGTGGNQPQHF. In DNA, the CDR3 is TGTGCCAGCAGAGGGACAGGAGGCAATCAGCCCCAGCATTTT.

This sequence joins TRBV18 and TRBJ2-3; the D is unclear. V was cut by 0 bases and J by 4 bases, with 5 bases left in between. Germline CDR1 reads KGHSH; CDR2 reads LQKENI. This CDR3 comprises 13 residues. This chain's CDR3 is CASSPPSSDTQYF. DNA of the CDR3: TGTGCCAGCTCACCACCGTCGTCAGATACGCAGTATTTT.

The chain recombines TRBV9 with TRBJ2-7, with a possible D match to TRBD2 (5 bases). This CDR3 has 15 residues. Germline values: CDR1 SGDLS, CDR2 YYNGEE. The V end lost 3 bases, the J end lost 3 bases, and 16 bases lay between the germline ends. The CDR3 nucleotides read TGTGCCAGCAGCGAAACCCCCAGCGGCCACTACGAGCAGTACTTC. Residues: CASSETPSGHYEQYF.

The chain couples TRBV5-1 to TRBJ2-1; 10 bases fit TRBD1. V was pared by 4 bases and J by 5 bases, with 6 bases of the junction left unmatched. This CDR3 has 15 amino acids. The germline gives CDR1 SGHRS, CDR2 YFSETQ. The CDR3 region is CASSPGGTGDNEQFF. In DNA, the CDR3 is TGCGCCAGCAGCCCCGGAGGGACAGGGGACAATGAGCAGTTCTTC. The variable domain in full, with the rest retrieved from reference TRBV5-1 and TRBJ2-1, is KAGVTQTPRYLIKTRGQQVTLSCSPISGHRSVSWYQQTPGQGLQFLFEYFSETQRNKGNFPGRFSGRQFSNSRSEMNVSTLELGDSALYLCASSPGGTGDNEQFFGPGTRLTVL.

The V call is TRBV28, the J call TRBJ1-5; 7 bases are a match to TRBD1. Germline lookup yields CDR1 MDHEN and CDR2 SYDVKM. This CDR3 has 15 amino acids. V was pared by 6 bases and J by 0 bases, with 5 bases of the junction left unmatched. This chain's CDR3 is CASRRTGGSNQPQHF. Here the CDR3 DNA reads TGTGCCAGCAGGAGGACAGGCGGTAGCAATCAGCCCCAGCATTTT.

This sequence joins TRBV3-1 (or the pseudogene TRBV3-2) and TRBJ2-2, with TRBD2 matching 13 bases. The germline V gene encodes CDR1 LGHDT and CDR2 YNNKEL (reference sequence). CDR3 size: 16 residues. After removal of 2 bases from V and 8 bases from J, the junction contained 5 bases not matched to a gene. The CDR3 DNA follows: TGTGCCAGCAGCCAAACCGGGACTAGCGGGGCTGGGGAGCTGTTTTTT. Its protein product is CASSQTGTSGAGELFF.

This rearrangement joins TRBV7-9 to TRBJ1-1; a possible D gene is TRBD1 (5 bases). Germline V gene sequence: CDR1 SEHNR, CDR2 FQNEAQ (reference sequence). CDR3 length: 14 amino acids. The ends were cut back, 3 bases at V and 7 bases at J, with 15 bases in the middle. CDR3 residues: CASSFRDSGGEAFF. CDR3 DNA sequence: TGTGCCAGCAGCTTCCGGGACTCCGGGGGTGAAGCTTTCTTT.

This clone was recorded at least ten times. V gene TRBV6-1 combines with J gene TRBJ1-2; 10 nucleotides line up with TRBD1. Germline CDR1 reads MNHNS; CDR2 reads SASEGT. The CDR3 is 14 amino acids. The V segment lost 3 bases and the J segment 6 bases; nucleotides outside the gene matches: 4. The DNA of the CDR3 is TGTGCCAGCAGTGAGACCGGGACAGGGGATGGCTACACCTTC. The encoded protein is CASSETGTGDGYTF.

The rearrangement joins TRBV9 to TRBJ1-3; D might be TRBD1 (6 bases). CDR1 is SGDLS, CDR2 YYNGEE, per germline. This CDR3 is 14 amino acids long. V was shortened by 0 bases and J by 5 bases, with 9 bases between the two germline ends. The CDR3 region has the DNA TGTGCCAGCAGCGTAGAGGGGGACAGAAACACCATATATTTT. Translation: CASSVEGDRNTIYF.

The chain recombines TRBV4-2 with TRBJ2-7, with 11 bases lining up with TRBD2. V was pared by 3 bases and J by 3 bases, with 7 bases of the junction left unmatched. Germline loops: CDR1 LGHNA, CDR2 YNFKEQ. The CDR3 covers 16 residues. The CDR3, as DNA: TGTGCCAGCAGCCAGGGGGCCGGGACTAGCGGCTACGAGCAGTACTTC. Translation: CASSQGAGTSGYEQYF.

J is TRBJ1-2 and V is TRBV29-1; TRBD1 agrees at 8 bases. With V trimmed by 6 bases and J by 8 bases, 8 bases remained unmatched. The CDR3 has 12 amino acids. Germline V lookup: CDR1 SQVTM, CDR2 ANQGSEA. CDR3 sequence (DNA): TGCAGCGTGGGAGACAGGGGTTACGGCTACACCTTC. It yields the protein CSVGDRGYGYTF.

The chain joins TRBV5-1 to TRBJ1-1, with D possibly being TRBD1 (5 bases). CDR1 SGHRS and CDR2 YFSETQ come from the germline V gene. Between the trimmed V and J ends, which lost 6 bases and 1 base, there was a span of 16 bases. The CDR3 totals 15 residues. CDR3 bases: TGCGCCAGCACCGGGGGTGGGGTTTCGAACACTGAAGCTTTCTTT. This encodes CASTGGGVSNTEAFF.

This chain connects TRBV28 to TRBJ1-4; D unclear. The germline CDR1 and CDR2 sequences are MDHEN and SYDVKM. Trimming left V 2 bases short and J 7 bases short, with 8 bases between. This CDR3 is 13 amino acids long. The CDR3 region is CASSLPKIEKLFF. The CDR3 DNA follows: TGTGCCAGCAGTTTACCGAAGATTGAAAAACTGTTTTTT.

This chain links TRBV5-1 with TRBJ2-6; D gene ambiguous. V lost 0 bases and J 0 bases, leaving 10 bases between the germline ends. Germline V lookup: CDR1 SGHRS, CDR2 YFSETQ. CDR3 size: 17 residues. The CDR3 region is CASSLVVGISGANVLTF. The CDR3 DNA sequence: TGCGCCAGCAGCTTGGTTGTAGGAATCTCTGGGGCCAACGTCCTGACTTTC.

CDR3 amino acids: CASTMRETGHNSPLHF. The CDR3 DNA sequence: TGTGCCAGTACCATGCGCGAGACAGGTCATAATTCACCCCTCCACTTT. The rearrangement uses TRBV19 and TRBJ1-6, with a weak D call TRBD1 (6 bases). The CDR3 has 16 residues. Germline values: CDR1 LNHDA, CDR2 SQIVND (reference sequence). Trimming took off 7 bases at V and 5 bases at J, with 18 bases between the two ends.

J is TRBJ2-5 and V is TRBV4-1; 8 bases are shared with TRBD1. There are 15 residues in the CDR3. V gave up 3 bases and J gave up 3 bases; unmatched junction bases: 6. CDR1 and CDR2 from the germline V gene are MGHRA and YSYEKL. The CDR3 protein is CASSQSPGQEETQYF. CDR3 DNA: TGCGCCAGCAGCCAGAGTCCGGGACAGGAAGAGACCCAGTACTTC.

The chain links TRBV29-1 to TRBJ1-4; perhaps TRBD1 as D (6 bases). The V gene lost 4 bases and the J gene lost 7 bases, with 19 bases spanning the gap. The germline CDR1 and CDR2 sequences are SQVTM and ANQGSEA. The CDR3 totals 15 residues. The CDR3 nucleotides read TGCAGCGTTGCCCCAGCGGGAGGGGGGGGTGAAAAACTGTTTTTT. It is translated as CSVAPAGGGGEKLFF. Full variable domain (remainder filled in from reference TRBV29-1 and TRBJ1-4): SAVISQKPSRDICQRGTSLTIQCQVDSQVTMMFWYRQQPGQSLTLIATANQGSEATYESGFVIDKFPISRPNLTFSTLTVSNMSPEDSSIYLCSVAPAGGGGEKLFFGSGTQLSVL.

The rearrangement uses TRBV5-1 and TRBJ2-2; 8 bases map to TRBD1. V shed 0 bases and J 2 bases; nucleotides not matched to a gene: 3. This CDR3 contains 16 residues. Germline V lookup: CDR1 SGHRS, CDR2 YFSETQ. The CDR3 is CASSLGDRGNTGELFF. The CDR3 nucleotides read TGCGCCAGCAGCTTGGGAGACAGGGGAAACACCGGGGAGCTGTTTTTT.

DNA of the CDR3: TGTGCCAGCAGCTTATCGAGCGGGAGCTCCTACAATGAGCAGTTCTTC. Protein: CASSLSSGSSYNEQFF. The V call is TRBV7-6, the J call TRBJ2-1, with 8 bases identical to TRBD2. Germline V gives CDR1 SGHVS, CDR2 FNYEAQ. The J segment lost 0 bases and the V segment lost 2 bases, leaving 3 bases of the junction unmatched. The CDR3 runs to 16 residues.